What follows are 17 T cell receptor beta chains derived from one specimen sequenced in a study of shared clonotypes between healthy human individuals. This table comes from immunoSEQ multiplex PCR, and its TCRdb copy is limited to in-frame clones, with some not included. The sample lists about 510,000 clones, roughly 85% seen once, with roughly an eighth in the top ten. Sequencing was carried out using PBMCs. These receptors were obtained from a woman in her thirties or forties in good health. Some clones in this sample may be carry-over from other donors' samples.

The chain joins TRBV13 to TRBJ2-1; D not certain. Germline V gene sequence: CDR1 PRHDT, CDR2 FYEKMQ (reference sequence). The CDR3 consists of 13 residues. V was trimmed by 6 bases and J by 7 bases, leaving 13 bases between them. The CDR3 spells CASSRVVGNEQFF. CDR3 nucleotides: TGTGCCAGCAGTAGAGTTGTGGGGAATGAGCAGTTCTTC.

The rearrangement links TRBV18 to TRBJ2-1, with 14 bases lining up with TRBD2. Germline V gene lookup returns CDR1 KGHSH and CDR2 LQKENI. V lost 4 bases and J lost 8; bases outside the gene matches: 7. This CDR3 has 16 residues. The CDR3 sequence: CASSLGLAGGSDEQFF. CDR3 nucleotide sequence: TGTGCCAGCTCACTCGGACTAGCGGGAGGTAGCGATGAGCAGTTCTTC.

The chain combines TRBV10-1 with TRBJ2-1; D may be TRBD1 (6 bases). Germline loops: CDR1 WNHNN, CDR2 SYGVQD (reference sequence). With 6 bases removed from V and 5 bases from J, the gap between germline ends came to 26 bases. The CDR3 runs to 18 residues. The chain's CDR3 is CASRDSGAILGPHNEQFF. For the CDR3, the DNA is TGCGCCAGCAGGGACAGTGGTGCGATTTTGGGCCCCCACAATGAGCAGTTCTTC.

The V and J genes are TRBV7-2 and TRBJ2-5; D is possibly TRBD2 (5 bases). With 1 base removed from V and 11 bases from J, the gap between germline ends came to 20 bases. Per the germline V gene, CDR1 is SGHTA and CDR2 is FQGNSA. This CDR3 comprises 15 residues. CDR3 DNA sequence: TGTGCCAGCAGCTTAGGCACAGCCCTTGGGTGGGAGCAGTACTTC. It codes for CASSLGTALGWEQYF.

This clone was seen only once. V gene TRBV10-1 combines with J gene TRBJ2-7, with a possible D match to TRBD2 (6 bases). CDR1 and CDR2 from the germline V gene are WNHNN and SYGVQD (reference sequence). CDR3 length: 17 residues. Trimming left V 3 bases short and J 2 bases short, with 20 bases between. The CDR3 loop reads CASSDAGMDGSPYEQYF. The CDR3 region has the DNA TGCGCCAGCAGTGATGCAGGGATGGACGGGAGTCCCTACGAGCAGTACTTC.

Details on this clone: A read error may explain this, as a much larger clone is one base away. The identical CDR3 is also encoded by other nucleotide sequences in the sample. V is TRBV7-3 and J is TRBJ1-1; D not resolved. Trimming shortened V by 0 bases and J by 1 base, and 3 bases separated the two germline ends. The CDR3 sequence is 13 residues long. Germline assignment: CDR1 SGHTA and CDR2 FQGTGA. The CDR3 region has the DNA TGTGCCAGCAGCTTAACGGCGAACACTGAAGCTTTCTTT. Protein product: CASSLTANTEAFF. The entire variable domain, with the rest obtained from reference TRBV7-3 and TRBJ1-1, is as follows: GAGVSQTPSNKVTEKGKYVELRCDPISGHTALYWYRQSLGQGPEFLIYFQGTGAADDSGLPNDRFFAVRPEGSVSTLKIQRTERGDSAVYLCASSLTANTEAFFGQGTRLTVV.

A word on this clone: At one end the junction does not follow the germline gene, possibly because of a read error. The gene calls are TRBV30 and TRBJ2-3; TRBD2 is a possible D gene (5 bases). CDR3 size: 17 residues. CDR1 and CDR2 from the germline V gene are GTSNPN and SVGIG (reference sequence). CDR3 residues: CAWRDSRSLDYTDTQCF. CDR3 in DNA: TGTGCCTGGAGGGACTCCCGTTCACTAGATTACACAGATACGCAGTGTTTT. Using reference TRBV30 and TRBJ2-3 for the parts outside the CDR3, the full variable domain is SQTIHQWPATLVQPVGSPLSLECTVEGTSNPNLYWYRQAAGRGLQLLFYSVGIGQISSEVPQNLSASRPQDRQFILSSKKLLLSDSGFYLCAWRDSRSLDYTDTQCFGPGTRLTVL.

CDR3 sequence: CASSYVSNQPQHF. In DNA, the CDR3 is TGTGCCAGCAGTTATGTGAGCAATCAGCCCCAGCATTTT. This sequence joins TRBV6-6 and TRBJ1-5; no definite D call. V dropped 3 bases and J dropped 1 base, with 4 bases sitting between them. This CDR3 comprises 13 residues. Germline lookup yields CDR1 MNHNY and CDR2 SVGAGI (reference sequence).

The chain joins TRBV28 to TRBJ2-3; the D is unclear. CDR1 and CDR2 from the germline V gene are MDHEN and SYDVKM. This CDR3 comprises 15 residues. V shed 5 bases and J shed 1 base, with 13 bases lying between them. The CDR3 spells CASSEGVYRTDTQYF. CDR3 DNA: TGTGCCAGCAGTGAAGGCGTCTATCGCACAGATACGCAGTATTTT.

This chain connects TRBV27 to TRBJ2-7; D ambiguous. CDR1 is MNHEY, CDR2 SMNVEV, per germline (reference sequence). The CDR3 is 14 amino acids. The V end was cut by 2 bases, the J end by 4 bases, with 12 bases between. Written as DNA, the CDR3 is TGTGCCAGCAGTTTAGGTTTGGGCAGTTACGAGCAGTACTTC. Translating gives CASSLGLGSYEQYF.

The chain uses TRBV18 and TRBJ2-5, with TRBD1 as a possible D gene (6 bases). Per germline, CDR1 KGHSH and CDR2 LQKENI. The CDR3 length is 15 residues. V gave up 0 bases and J gave up 4 bases, with 12 bases separating them. CDR3 sequence: CASSPPSGVAETQYF. The CDR3 DNA reads as TGTGCCAGCTCACCACCTTCAGGGGTCGCAGAGACCCAGTACTTC.

Comment on this clone: Additional DNA sequences in this sample encode the identical CDR3. This chain connects TRBV5-1 to TRBJ1-5; 8 nucleotides match TRBD1. This CDR3 has 14 amino acids. The germline V gene encodes CDR1 SGHRS and CDR2 YFSETQ. V trimming: 4 bases; J trimming: 6 bases; junction bases outside the gene matches: 6. The CDR3: CASSLGTGGQPQHF. CDR3 nucleotides: TGCGCCAGCAGCCTGGGGACAGGCGGTCAGCCCCAGCATTTT.

The chain employs TRBV7-3 and TRBJ2-1; tentatively, D is TRBD1 (6 bases). CDR3 length: 15 residues. Trimming stripped 5 bases from V and 5 bases from J, with 16 bases between. Per germline, CDR1 SGHTA and CDR2 FQGTGA. The DNA for the CDR3 is TGTGCCAGCAGCCCAAGGGACACGGCCGACAATGAGCAGTTCTTC. Translation gives CASSPRDTADNEQFF.

As regards this clone: Other DNA sequences from this sample encode an identical CDR3 as well. The chain joins TRBV5-1 to TRBJ2-2; D gene ambiguous. This CDR3 is 14 amino acids long. V was shortened by 0 bases and J by 2 bases, with 5 bases between the two germline ends. Germline assignment: CDR1 SGHRS and CDR2 YFSETQ. For the CDR3, the DNA is TGCGCCAGCAGCTTGGTTGGTAACACCGGGGAGCTGTTTTTT. Amino acid sequence: CASSLVGNTGELFF.

The chain has TRBV18 and TRBJ1-1; 10 bases agree with TRBD1. This CDR3 is 13 amino acids long. The germline CDR1 and CDR2 sequences are KGHSH and LQKENI. The J segment lost 5 bases and the V segment lost 8 bases, leaving 5 bases of the junction unmatched. The CDR3 region has the DNA TGTGCCAGCGGAGGGACAGGGGAGACTGAAGCTTTCTTT. Its translation: CASGGTGETEAFF.

J is TRBJ2-7 and V is TRBV15, with D possibly matching TRBD2 (6 bases). CDR3 size: 14 residues. Germline V gene data show CDR1 as LNHNV and CDR2 as YYDKDF (reference sequence). V lost 1 base to trimming and J lost 10 bases, with 17 bases between them. The CDR3 protein is CATSRGSGPVGQYF. In nucleotides, the CDR3 is TGTGCCACCAGCAGAGGTAGCGGTCCGGTCGGCCAGTACTTC.

The chain employs TRBV28 and TRBJ1-2, with 7 bases aligning to TRBD1. The CDR3 is 14 residues long. Germline V gene data show CDR1 as MDHEN and CDR2 as SYDVKM. The ends lost 6 bases at V and 2 bases at J; junction bases unmatched: 6. CDR3 loop: CASRPTGMNYGYTF. CDR3 nucleotide sequence: TGTGCCAGCAGGCCGACAGGGATGAACTATGGCTACACCTTC.